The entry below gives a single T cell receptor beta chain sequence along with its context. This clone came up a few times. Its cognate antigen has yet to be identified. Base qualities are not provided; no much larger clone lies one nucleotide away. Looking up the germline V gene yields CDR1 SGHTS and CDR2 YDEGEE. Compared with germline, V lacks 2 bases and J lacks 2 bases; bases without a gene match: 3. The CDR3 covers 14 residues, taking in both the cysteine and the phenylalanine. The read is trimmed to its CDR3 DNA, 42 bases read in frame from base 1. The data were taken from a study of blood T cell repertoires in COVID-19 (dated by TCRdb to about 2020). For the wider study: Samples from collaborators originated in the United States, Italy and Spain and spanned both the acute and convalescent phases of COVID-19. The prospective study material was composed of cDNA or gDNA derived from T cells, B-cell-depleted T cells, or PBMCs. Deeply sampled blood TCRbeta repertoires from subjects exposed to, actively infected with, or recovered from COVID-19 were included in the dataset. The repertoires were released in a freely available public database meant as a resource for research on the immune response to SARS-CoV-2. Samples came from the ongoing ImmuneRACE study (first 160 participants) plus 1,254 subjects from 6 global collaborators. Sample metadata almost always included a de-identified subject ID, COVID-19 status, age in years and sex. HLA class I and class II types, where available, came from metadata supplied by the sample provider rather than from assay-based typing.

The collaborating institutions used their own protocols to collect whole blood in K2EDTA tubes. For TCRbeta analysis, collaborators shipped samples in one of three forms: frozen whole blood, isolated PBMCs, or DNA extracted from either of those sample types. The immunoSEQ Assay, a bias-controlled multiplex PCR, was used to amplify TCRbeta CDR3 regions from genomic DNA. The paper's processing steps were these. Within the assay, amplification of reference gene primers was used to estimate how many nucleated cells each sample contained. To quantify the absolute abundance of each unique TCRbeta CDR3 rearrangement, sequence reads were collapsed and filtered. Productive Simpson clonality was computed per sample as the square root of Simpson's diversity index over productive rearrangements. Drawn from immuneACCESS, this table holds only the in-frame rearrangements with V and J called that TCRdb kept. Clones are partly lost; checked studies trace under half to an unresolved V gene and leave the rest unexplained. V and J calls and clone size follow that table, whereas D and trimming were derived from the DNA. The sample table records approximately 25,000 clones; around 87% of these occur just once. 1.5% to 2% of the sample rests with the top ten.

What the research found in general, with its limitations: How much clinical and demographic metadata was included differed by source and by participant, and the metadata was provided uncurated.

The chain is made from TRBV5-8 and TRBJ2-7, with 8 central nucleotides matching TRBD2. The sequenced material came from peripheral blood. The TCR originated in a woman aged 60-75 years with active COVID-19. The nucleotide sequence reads TGTGCCAGCAGCTTTAGTAGCGGGACCTACGAGCAGTACTTC. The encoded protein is CASSFSSGTYEQYF.